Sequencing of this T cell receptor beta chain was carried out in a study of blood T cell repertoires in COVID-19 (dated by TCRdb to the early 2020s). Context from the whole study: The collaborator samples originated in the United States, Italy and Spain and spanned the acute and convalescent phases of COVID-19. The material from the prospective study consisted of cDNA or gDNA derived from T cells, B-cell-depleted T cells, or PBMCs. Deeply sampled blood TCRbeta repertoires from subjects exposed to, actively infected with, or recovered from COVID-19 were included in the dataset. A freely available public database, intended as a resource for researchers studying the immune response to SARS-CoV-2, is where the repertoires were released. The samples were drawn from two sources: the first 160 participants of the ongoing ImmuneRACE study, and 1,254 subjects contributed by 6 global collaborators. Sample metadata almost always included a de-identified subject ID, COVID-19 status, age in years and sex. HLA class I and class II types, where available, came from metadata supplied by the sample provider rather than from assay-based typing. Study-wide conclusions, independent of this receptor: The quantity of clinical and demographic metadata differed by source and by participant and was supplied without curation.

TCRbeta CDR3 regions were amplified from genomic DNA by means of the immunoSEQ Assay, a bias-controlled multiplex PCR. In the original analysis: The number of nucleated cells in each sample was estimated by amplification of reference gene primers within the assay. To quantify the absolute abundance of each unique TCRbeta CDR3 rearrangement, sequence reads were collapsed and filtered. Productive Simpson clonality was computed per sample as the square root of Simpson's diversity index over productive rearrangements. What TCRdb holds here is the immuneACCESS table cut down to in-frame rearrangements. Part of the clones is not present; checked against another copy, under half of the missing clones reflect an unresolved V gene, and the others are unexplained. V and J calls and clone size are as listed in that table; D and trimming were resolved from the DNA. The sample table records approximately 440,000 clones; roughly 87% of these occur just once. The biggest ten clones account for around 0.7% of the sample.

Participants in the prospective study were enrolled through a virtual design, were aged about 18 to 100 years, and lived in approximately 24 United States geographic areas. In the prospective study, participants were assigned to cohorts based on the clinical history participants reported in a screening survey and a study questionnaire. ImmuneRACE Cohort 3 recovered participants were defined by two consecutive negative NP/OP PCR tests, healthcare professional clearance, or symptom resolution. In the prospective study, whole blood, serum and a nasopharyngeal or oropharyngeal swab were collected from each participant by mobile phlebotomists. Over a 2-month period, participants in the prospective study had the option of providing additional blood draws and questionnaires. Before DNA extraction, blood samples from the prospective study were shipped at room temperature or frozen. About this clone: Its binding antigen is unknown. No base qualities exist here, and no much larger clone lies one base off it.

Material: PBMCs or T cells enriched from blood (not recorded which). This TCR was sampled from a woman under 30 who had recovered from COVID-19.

In nucleotide form, the sequence is TGTGCCTGGGGGACAGGACCGAACACTGAAGCTTTCTTT. Translated, this gives CAWGTGPNTEAFF. The rearrangement joined TRBV30 to TRBJ1-1, with 8 bases matching TRBD1. For this chain, trimming is 5 bases at the V end and 1 base at the J end, and the number of junction bases without a gene match is 3. The germline V gene encodes CDR1 GTSNPN and CDR2 SVGIG (reference sequence). There are 13 amino acids in the CDR3, from cysteine to phenylalanine inclusive. The retained sequence is limited to the CDR3, 39 bases, with the frame set at the first base.